Listed here are 24 T cell receptor beta chains from one sample, sequenced in a study of blood T cell repertoires in COVID-19. The assay was immunoSEQ multiplex PCR, and TCRdb's table has in-frame clones only and misses some. There are tens of thousands of clones in the sample; approximately 86% occur only once, and around 2.9% lies in the top ten. The sample comprised peripheral blood. These receptors came from a woman older than 75 with acute or convalescent COVID-19.

This clone has only one observation. V usage is TRBV30 and J usage is TRBJ1-6; TRBD1 is a possible D gene (5 bases). CDR1 GTSNPN and CDR2 SVGIG come from the germline V gene (reference sequence). Trimming took off 0 bases at V and 8 bases at J, with 8 bases between the two ends. The CDR3 is 13 amino acids. CDR3 bases: TGTGCCTGGAGTGTACAGGTGGATTCACCCCTCCACTTT. As protein: CAWSVQVDSPLHF.

The chain has TRBV20-1 and TRBJ1-1; unclear D gene. V was shortened by 0 bases and J by 10 bases, with 9 bases between the two germline ends. Per germline, CDR1 DFQATT and CDR2 SNEGSKA (reference sequence). This CDR3 contains 11 residues. The CDR3 coding sequence is TGCAGTGCTAGAGATCGGAGAGGAGCTTTCTTT. It is translated as CSARDRRGAFF.

Only a few counts were recorded for this clone. V usage is TRBV6-5 and J usage is TRBJ1-6; a weak D match, TRBD1 (5 bases). Looked up from germline, CDR1 is MNHEY and CDR2 is SVGAGI. The germline V and J ends were trimmed by 2 bases and 5 bases, with 10 bases remaining between them. The CDR3 covers 15 residues. CDR3 sequence reads: CASSYGAADNSPLHF. CDR3 coding DNA: TGTGCCAGCAGTTACGGGGCGGCCGATAATTCACCCCTCCACTTT.

The rearrangement links TRBV5-1 to TRBJ2-7, with TRBD2 identical over 11 bases. The CDR3 loop spans 16 amino acids. With V trimmed by 4 bases and J by 8 bases, 14 bases remained unmatched. Germline V lookup: CDR1 SGHRS, CDR2 YFSETQ. The CDR3: CASSPLSSGGPGKQYF. CDR3 nucleotide sequence: TGCGCCAGCAGCCCACTATCTAGCGGGGGGCCGGGAAAGCAGTACTTC.

This chain joins TRBV2 and TRBJ1-5; D might be TRBD1 (6 bases). Germline V gives CDR1 SNHLY, CDR2 FYNNEI. V dropped 4 bases and J dropped 6 bases, with 10 bases sitting between them. This CDR3 contains 13 residues. CDR3 nucleotides: TGTGCCAGCAGTGGACGACAGGCTCAGCCCCAGCATTTT. Translating it yields CASSGRQAQPQHF. Combining the CDR3 with reference TRBV2 and TRBJ1-5 gives the whole variable domain EPEVTQTPSHQVTQMGQEVILRCVPISNHLYFYWYRQILGQKVEFLVSFYNNEISEKSEIFDDQFSVERPDGSNFTLKIRSTKLEDSAMYFCASSGRQAQPQHFGDGTRLSIL.

The chain couples TRBV15 to TRBJ2-3; D unresolved. From germline, CDR1 is LNHNV and CDR2 YYDKDF (reference sequence). This CDR3 is built from 15 residues. The germline V and J ends were trimmed by 3 bases and 0 bases, with 10 bases remaining between them. The CDR3 bases are TGTGCCACCAGCAGCCGTGGCAATAGCACAGATACGCAGTATTTT. Amino acid sequence: CATSSRGNSTDTQYF.

This clone has just a few counts. This chain uses TRBV5-5 with TRBJ1-1, with TRBD1 matching 7 bases. CDR1 and CDR2 (germline): SGHKS, YYEKEE (reference sequence). The CDR3 length is 17 residues. Trimming took 2 bases from V and 1 from J; bases not matched to a gene: 11. The CDR3 DNA reads TGTGCCAGCAGCTTCGCCGGGACAGAGGGATGGAACACTGAAGCTTTCTTT. Its protein product is CASSFAGTEGWNTEAFF.

The V gene is TRBV30, the J gene TRBJ1-1, with 7 bases that match TRBD1. The CDR3 totals 13 residues. Germline loops: CDR1 GTSNPN, CDR2 SVGIG (reference sequence). V trimming: 8 bases; J trimming: 2 bases; junction bases outside the gene matches: 8. The CDR3 is CAQSKGANTEAFF. The CDR3 nucleotides read TGTGCCCAATCGAAGGGGGCAAACACTGAAGCTTTCTTT. Filled out from reference TRBV30 and TRBJ1-1, the complete variable domain reads SQTIHQWPATLVQPVGSPLSLECTVEGTSNPNLYWYRQAAGRGLQLLFYSVGIGQISSEVPQNLSASRPQDRQFILSSKKLLLSDSGFYLCAQSKGANTEAFFGQGTRLTVV.

This chain links TRBV2 with TRBJ1-2; D is possibly TRBD1 (5 bases). This CDR3 has 15 amino acids. Germline lookup yields CDR1 SNHLY and CDR2 FYNNEI. Trimming took off 0 bases at V and 4 bases at J, with 12 bases between the two ends. CDR3 sequence (DNA): TGTGCCAGCAGTGAAGCGCAGTTGGGACTCTATGGCTACACCTTC. Translating gives CASSEAQLGLYGYTF.

V usage is TRBV5-8 and J usage is TRBJ1-5, with a tentative D call TRBD1 (5 bases). V was pared by 4 bases and J by 9 bases, with 17 bases between. The CDR3 consists of 14 residues. From germline, CDR1 is SGHTS and CDR2 YDEGEE. CDR3 sequence: CASSLSSGGGPQHF. CDR3 sequence (DNA): TGTGCCAGCAGCCTATCTAGCGGGGGGGGGCCCCAGCATTTT.

This chain joins TRBV7-2 and TRBJ1-2; D possibly corresponds to TRBD1 (6 bases). Germline values: CDR1 SGHTA, CDR2 FQGNSA. V was pared by 2 bases and J by 6 bases, with 13 bases between. There are 14 residues in the CDR3. This CDR3 reads CASSLLYREDGYTF. CDR3 sequence (DNA): TGTGCCAGCAGCTTACTGTACAGGGAAGATGGCTACACCTTC.

V is TRBV3-1 (or the pseudogene TRBV3-2) and J is TRBJ1-2; TRBD1 is a possible D gene (5 bases). V lost 5 bases to trimming and J lost 2 bases, with 12 bases between them. The CDR3 extends over 14 amino acids. CDR1 and CDR2 (germline): LGHDT, YNNKEL (reference sequence). DNA for the CDR3: TGTGCCAGCAGCTTAGAGGCAGGGAACTATGGCTACACCTTC. It codes for CASSLEAGNYGYTF.

The rearrangement uses TRBV11-3 and TRBJ2-3, with 8 bases identical to TRBD1. There are 17 residues in the CDR3. J gave up 4 bases and V 6 bases, and 15 bases lay outside the gene matches. Germline CDR1 is SGHNT and CDR2 is YENEEA. The CDR3 region is CASSSRTGTGIPDTQYF. The CDR3 DNA reads TGTGCCAGCAGTTCCCGGACCGGGACAGGTATCCCAGATACGCAGTATTTT.

The V gene is TRBV7-2, the J gene TRBJ2-7; 9 positions match TRBD2. CDR1 is SGHTA and CDR2 is FQGNSA in the germline V gene. CDR3 size: 16 residues. V lost 3 bases and J lost 0; bases outside the gene matches: 6. CDR3 in amino acids: CASSLMAGGRSYEQYF. DNA for the CDR3: TGTGCCAGCAGCTTGATGGCGGGGGGGCGCTCCTACGAGCAGTACTTC.

The chain couples TRBV6-4 to TRBJ1-1; D remains ambiguous. V lost 5 bases, J lost 3 bases, and 10 bases lay in between. This CDR3 has 13 amino acids. Germline lookup yields CDR1 MRHNA and CDR2 SNTAGT. Written as DNA, the CDR3 is TGTGCCAGCAGTCCAACAGATGACACTGAAGCTTTCTTT. It translates to CASSPTDDTEAFF.

The gene calls are TRBV4-2 and TRBJ2-3; D is perhaps TRBD2 (5 bases). The CDR3 is 16 amino acids. V gave up 1 base and J gave up 5 bases, with 16 bases separating them. Germline V gives CDR1 LGHNA, CDR2 YNFKEQ. The CDR3 DNA follows: TGTGCCAGCAGCCAAGGCGAGCGGTTTCTGAAAGATACGCAGTATTTT. It specifies CASSQGERFLKDTQYF.

This clone was seen a single time. The V call is TRBV12-3 or TRBV12-4, the J call TRBJ1-3, with D maybe TRBD1 (5 bases). Between the trimmed V and J ends, which lost 6 bases and 2 bases, there was a span of 8 bases. The CDR3 is made up of 13 amino acids. CDR3 protein: CASRDSAGNTIYF. CDR3 bases: TGTGCCAGCAGAGACAGCGCTGGAAACACCATATATTTT.

V gene TRBV10-3 combines with J gene TRBJ2-7; 7 bases line up with TRBD1. J was trimmed by 6 bases and V by 5 bases; bases with no gene match: 4. The CDR3 covers 12 residues. Germline CDR1 reads ENHRY; CDR2 reads SYGVKD. DNA of the CDR3: TGTGCCATCAGTCAGACAGGGACCGAGCAGTACTTC. Its translation is CAISQTGTEQYF.

This clone occurred once. The chain combines TRBV2 with TRBJ2-3; perhaps TRBD1 as D (6 bases). This CDR3 comprises 13 residues. Trimming cost V 3 bases and J 13 bases, with 17 bases left between them. CDR1 is SNHLY, CDR2 FYNNEI, per germline. The CDR3 bases are TGTGCCAGCAGTGACAGGGGTGTTGGTAAGAAGTATTTT. Amino acids: CASSDRGVGKKYF.

V usage is TRBV19 and J usage is TRBJ1-6; D might be TRBD1 (6 bases). This CDR3 contains 16 residues. Germline V lookup: CDR1 LNHDA, CDR2 SQIVND (reference sequence). V shed 6 bases and J shed 0 bases, with 12 bases lying between them. The CDR3: CASSRTDSSYNSPLHF. CDR3 nucleotides: TGTGCCAGTAGCCGGACAGATAGCTCCTATAATTCACCCCTCCACTTT. Using reference TRBV19 and TRBJ1-6 for the parts outside the CDR3, the full variable domain is DGGITQSPKYLFRKEGQNVTLSCEQNLNHDAMYWYRQDPGQGLRLIYYSQIVNDFQKGDIAEGYSVSREKKESFPLTVTSAQKNPTAFYLCASSRTDSSYNSPLHFGNGTRLTVT.

Concerning this clone: One junction end does not reproduce the germline sequence, and a read error may be involved. This chain connects TRBV18 to TRBJ1-3, with TRBD1 matching 8 bases. The CDR3 is 12 residues long. CDR1 KGHSH and CDR2 LQKENI come from the germline V gene. The CDR3 reads CASSPGQGKGDF. Here the CDR3 DNA reads TGTGCCAGCTCACCAGGACAGGGAAAGGGAGATTTT.

The chain couples TRBV5-4 to TRBJ2-5, with 8 bases that match TRBD2. Germline loops: CDR1 SGHNT, CDR2 YYREEE (reference sequence). The CDR3 has 18 residues. The J segment lost 5 bases and the V segment lost 0 bases, leaving 15 bases of the junction unmatched. The CDR3 spells CASSLGGGGGLVRETQYF. DNA of the CDR3: TGTGCCAGCAGCTTGGGCGGAGGCGGGGGGCTTGTTCGGGAGACCCAGTACTTC.

Here the CDR3 reads CATSVGLAGDETQYF. CDR3 sequence (DNA): TGTGCCACCAGTGTAGGGCTAGCGGGGGATGAGACCCAGTACTTC. This sequence joins TRBV24-1 and TRBJ2-5; 10 bases fit TRBD2. From germline, CDR1 is KGHDR and CDR2 SFDVKD. The J segment lost 5 bases and the V segment lost 5 bases, leaving 7 bases of the junction unmatched. This CDR3 comprises 15 residues.

The V gene is TRBV5-6, the J gene TRBJ1-2; no clear D. The length of the CDR3 is 13 residues. Germline-derived CDR1 and CDR2 are SGHDT and YYEEEE. V was clipped by 4 bases and J by 8 bases, with 15 bases between them. The CDR3 DNA is TGTGCCAGCAGCCCCGTGGAGCGTGACGGCTACACCTTC. Its protein is CASSPVERDGYTF.